Sequencing of this TCR beta chain was carried out in a study of T-cell memory formation after mild COVID-19. Study context: Largely, TCR clusters stayed within a single donor.

Germline V gene lookup returns CDR1 LGHNA and CDR2 YSLEER. This CDR3 has 16 amino acids. Unmatched junction bases numbered 11, after V lost 4 bases and J lost 3 bases. MiXCR was run by TCRdb on the 5' RACE reads, yielding one entry per CDR3 protein. The sample comprises around 100,000 distinct CDR3 sequences, roughly 20% of which are singletons, and around 40% rests with the top ten. This clonotype has just a few counts. The chain employs TRBV4-3 and TRBJ2-5, with TRBD2 identical over 7 bases. Material: PBMCs or a T cell subset sorted from them (not recorded which). The TCR originated in a young man who had mild COVID-19 (a few samples of this study predate the infection). Cell type and time point are not known. DNA for the CDR3: TGCGCCAGCAGCCCCGGGACTAATGAACGAGAAGAGACCCAGTACTTC. Translating it yields CASSPGTNEREETQYF.